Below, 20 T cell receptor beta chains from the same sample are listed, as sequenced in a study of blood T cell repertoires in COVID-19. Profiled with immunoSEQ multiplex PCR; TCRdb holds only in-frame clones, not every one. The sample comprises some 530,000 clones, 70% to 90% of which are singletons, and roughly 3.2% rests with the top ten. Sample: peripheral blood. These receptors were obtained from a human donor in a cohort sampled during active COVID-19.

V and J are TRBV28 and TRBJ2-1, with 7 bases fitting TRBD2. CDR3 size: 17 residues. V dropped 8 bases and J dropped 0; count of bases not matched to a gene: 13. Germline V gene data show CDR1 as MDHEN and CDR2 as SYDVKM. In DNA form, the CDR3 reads TGTGCCAGCCCCGGGTTCGCGGGAGATAGCTCCTACAATGAGCAGTTCTTC. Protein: CASPGFAGDSSYNEQFF.

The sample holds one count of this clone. The CDR3 region is CASSYSRTGELFF. CDR3 sequence (DNA): TGTGCCAGCAGCTACAGTAGAACCGGGGAGCTGTTTTTT. The chain is built from TRBV11-2 and TRBJ2-2, with D uncertain. Trimming left V 4 bases short and J 5 bases short, with 8 bases between. There are 13 residues in the CDR3. Germline V CDR1 and CDR2: SGHAT, FQNNGV.

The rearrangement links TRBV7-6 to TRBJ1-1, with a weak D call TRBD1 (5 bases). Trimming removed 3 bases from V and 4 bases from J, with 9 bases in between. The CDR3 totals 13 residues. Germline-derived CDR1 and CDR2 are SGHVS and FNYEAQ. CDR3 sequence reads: CASSFGGGTEAFF. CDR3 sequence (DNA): TGTGCCAGCAGCTTCGGGGGAGGCACTGAAGCTTTCTTT.

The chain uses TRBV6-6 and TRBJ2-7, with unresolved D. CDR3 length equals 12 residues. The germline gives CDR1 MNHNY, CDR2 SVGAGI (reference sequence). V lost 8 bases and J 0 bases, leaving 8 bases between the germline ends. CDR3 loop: CASGLNSYEQYF. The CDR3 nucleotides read TGTGCCAGCGGCCTGAACTCCTACGAGCAGTACTTC.

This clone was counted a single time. The CDR3 reads CASSVGRRTGELFF. For the CDR3, the DNA is TGTGCCAGCAGCGTAGGTAGGAGGACCGGGGAGCTGTTTTTT. The gene calls are TRBV9 and TRBJ2-2, with D possibly matching TRBD2 (5 bases). The CDR3 loop spans 14 amino acids. Germline lookup yields CDR1 SGDLS and CDR2 YYNGEE. Trimming stripped 0 bases from V and 5 bases from J, with 8 bases between.

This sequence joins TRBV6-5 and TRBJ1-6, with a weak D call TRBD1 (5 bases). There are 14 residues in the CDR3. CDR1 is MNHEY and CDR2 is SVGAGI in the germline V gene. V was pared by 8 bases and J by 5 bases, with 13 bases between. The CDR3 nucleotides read TGTGCCAGCTCGCCCGGGGGGAATAATTCACCCCTCCACTTT. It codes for CASSPGGNNSPLHF.

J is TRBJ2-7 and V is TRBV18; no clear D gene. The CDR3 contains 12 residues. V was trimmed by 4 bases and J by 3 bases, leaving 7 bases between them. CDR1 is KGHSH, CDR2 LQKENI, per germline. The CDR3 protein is CASSHSIYEQYF. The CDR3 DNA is TGTGCCAGCTCACACAGTATCTACGAGCAGTACTTC.

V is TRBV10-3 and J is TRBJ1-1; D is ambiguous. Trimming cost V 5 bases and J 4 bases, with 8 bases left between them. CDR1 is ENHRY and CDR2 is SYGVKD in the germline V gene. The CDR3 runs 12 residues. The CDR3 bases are TGTGCCATCAGTAACATTGGCACTGAAGCTTTCTTT. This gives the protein CAISNIGTEAFF.

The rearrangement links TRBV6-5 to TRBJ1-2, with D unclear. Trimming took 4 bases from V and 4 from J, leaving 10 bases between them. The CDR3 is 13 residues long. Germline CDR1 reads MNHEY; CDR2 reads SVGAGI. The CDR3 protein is CASSLVPFYGYTF. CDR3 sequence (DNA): TGTGCCAGCAGTTTAGTTCCATTCTATGGCTACACCTTC.

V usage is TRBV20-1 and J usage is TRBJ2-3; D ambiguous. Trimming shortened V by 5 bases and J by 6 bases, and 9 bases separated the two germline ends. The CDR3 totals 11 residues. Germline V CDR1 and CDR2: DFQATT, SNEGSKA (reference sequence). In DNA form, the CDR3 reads TGCAGTGCTTCTACGCGGGATACGCAGTATTTT. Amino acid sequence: CSASTRDTQYF.

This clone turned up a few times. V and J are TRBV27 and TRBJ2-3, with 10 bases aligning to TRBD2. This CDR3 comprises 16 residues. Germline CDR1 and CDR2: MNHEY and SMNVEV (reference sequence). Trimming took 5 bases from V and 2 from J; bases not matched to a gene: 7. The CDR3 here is CASSQRAGGATDTQYF. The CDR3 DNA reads TGTGCCAGCAGTCAAAGAGCGGGAGGGGCCACAGATACGCAGTATTTT.

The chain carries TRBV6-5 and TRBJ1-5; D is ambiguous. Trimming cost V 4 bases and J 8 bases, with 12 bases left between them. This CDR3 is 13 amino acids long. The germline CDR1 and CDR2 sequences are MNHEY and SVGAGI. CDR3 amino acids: CASSFTGEEPQHF. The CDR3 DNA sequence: TGTGCCAGCAGTTTCACCGGGGAGGAGCCCCAGCATTTT.

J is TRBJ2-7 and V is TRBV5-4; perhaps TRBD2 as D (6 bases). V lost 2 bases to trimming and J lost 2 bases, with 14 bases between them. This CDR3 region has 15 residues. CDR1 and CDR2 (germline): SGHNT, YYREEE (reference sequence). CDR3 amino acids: CASSLGGNGAYEQYF. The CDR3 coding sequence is TGTGCCAGCAGCTTAGGCGGGAATGGCGCCTACGAGCAGTACTTC.

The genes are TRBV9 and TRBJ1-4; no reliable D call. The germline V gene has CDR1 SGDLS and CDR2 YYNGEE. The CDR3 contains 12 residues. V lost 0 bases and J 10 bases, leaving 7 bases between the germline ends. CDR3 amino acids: CASSVEGGKLFF. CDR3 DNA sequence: TGTGCCAGCAGCGTAGAAGGCGGAAAACTGTTTTTT.

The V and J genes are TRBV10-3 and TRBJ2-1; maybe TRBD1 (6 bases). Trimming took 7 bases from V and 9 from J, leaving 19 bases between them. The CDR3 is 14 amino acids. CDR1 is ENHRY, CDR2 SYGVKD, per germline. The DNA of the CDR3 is TGTGCCATCACCTCAAATAGGGGGTTTCGTGAGCAGTTCTTC. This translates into CAITSNRGFREQFF.

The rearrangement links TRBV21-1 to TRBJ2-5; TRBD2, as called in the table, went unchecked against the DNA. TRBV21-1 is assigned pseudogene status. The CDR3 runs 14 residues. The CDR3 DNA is TGTGCCAGCAGCCCCCGACTAGGCAAAGAGACCCAGTACTTC. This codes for CASSPRLGKETQYF.

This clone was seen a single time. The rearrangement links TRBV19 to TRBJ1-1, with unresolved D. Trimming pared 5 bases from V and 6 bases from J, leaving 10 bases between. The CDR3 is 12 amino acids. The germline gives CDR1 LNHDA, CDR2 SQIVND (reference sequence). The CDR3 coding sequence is TGTGCCAGTAGTTCCGGGTTATCTGAAGCTTTCTTT. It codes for CASSSGLSEAFF. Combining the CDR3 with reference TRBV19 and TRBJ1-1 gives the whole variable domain DGGITQSPKYLFRKEGQNVTLSCEQNLNHDAMYWYRQDPGQGLRLIYYSQIVNDFQKGDIAEGYSVSREKKESFPLTVTSAQKNPTAFYLCASSSGLSEAFFGQGTRLTVV.

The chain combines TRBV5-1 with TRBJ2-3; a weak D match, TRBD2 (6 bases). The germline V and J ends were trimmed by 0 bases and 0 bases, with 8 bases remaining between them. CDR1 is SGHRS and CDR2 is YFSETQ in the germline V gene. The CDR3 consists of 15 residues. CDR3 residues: CASSLDGTSTDTQYF. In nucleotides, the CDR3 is TGCGCCAGCAGCTTGGACGGGACTAGCACAGATACGCAGTATTTT. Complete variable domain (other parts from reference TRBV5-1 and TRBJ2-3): KAGVTQTPRYLIKTRGQQVTLSCSPISGHRSVSWYQQTPGQGLQFLFEYFSETQRNKGNFPGRFSGRQFSNSRSEMNVSTLELGDSALYLCASSLDGTSTDTQYFGPGTRLTVL.

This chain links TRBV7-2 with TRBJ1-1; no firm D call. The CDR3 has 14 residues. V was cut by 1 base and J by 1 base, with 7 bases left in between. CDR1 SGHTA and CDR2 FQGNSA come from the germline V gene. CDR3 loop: CASSLVQTNTEAFF. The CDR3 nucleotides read TGTGCCAGCAGCTTAGTACAGACGAACACTGAAGCTTTCTTT.

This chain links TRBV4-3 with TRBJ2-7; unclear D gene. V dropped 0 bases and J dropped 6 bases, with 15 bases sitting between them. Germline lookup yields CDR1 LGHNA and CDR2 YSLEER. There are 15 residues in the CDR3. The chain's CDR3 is CASSQERWRVGEQYF. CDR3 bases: TGCGCCAGCAGCCAAGAGCGGTGGCGTGTGGGCGAGCAGTACTTC.